Given below is one T cell receptor (beta chain) in context. Per the study methods: Researchers report that nucleated cell counts were estimated from reference gene primer amplification. Measured with immunoSEQ multiplex PCR; TCRdb has only the in-frame clones, and not every one. V, J and clone size derive from that table, while D and trimming were established from the DNA sequence. This sample has about 240,000 clones, with about nine tenths found just once. This entry is derived from a study of blood T cell repertoires in COVID-19. Turning to the study itself: Samples came from the United States, Italy and Spain, spanning acute and convalescent COVID-19. The cDNA or gDNA used as material had been derived from T cells, B-cell-depleted T cells, or PBMCs.

Seattle patient enrollment occurred during active infection, with longitudinal follow-up thereafter. This clonotype was sampled from a man in his thirties or forties with COVID-19, enrolled during active disease. The sequencing input was peripheral blood.

CDR3 sequence: CASSVVDSSTEAFF. The CDR3 nucleotides are TGCGCCAGCAGTGTGGTCGATTCGAGCACTGAAGCTTTCTTT. The genes are TRBV10-2 and TRBJ1-1; no definite D call. The CDR3 is 14 residues long. Germline V gene sequence: CDR1 WSHSY, CDR2 SAAADI. Trimming pared 4 bases from V and 4 bases from J, leaving 13 bases between.